This TCR beta chain was identified during a study of CD8 T cells in ankylosing spondylitis. CDR1 is SQVTM, CDR2 ANQGSEA, per germline. This CDR3 is built from 15 residues. The ends were cut back, 7 bases at V and 1 base at J, with 19 bases in the middle. This clonotype was detected only once. Its antigen is not identified. The CDR3 ends on some other residue instead of the conserved phenylalanine or tryptophan, so this is likely a read error. Broader study findings: Disease-linked clones were reportedly significantly enriched in matched ankylosing spondylitis synovial fluid.

TCRdb used MiXCR to reprocess the 5' RACE reads, holding one entry per CDR3 protein. Of more than 150,000 distinct CDR3 sequences listed, 13% are singletons. The receptor's source is a female donor with ankylosing spondylitis or in good health (not recorded which). Sequencing was performed on blood, either unsorted or a sorted T cell fraction (not recorded which). V gene TRBV29-1 combines with J gene TRBJ1-2, with a weak D call TRBD1 (6 bases). CDR3 amino acids: CSAGPSGDCNYGYTL. The CDR3 region has the DNA TGCAGCGCCGGCCCCTCAGGGGACTGTAACTATGGCTACACCCTC.